This T cell receptor (beta chain) was recovered during a study of low-dose radiotherapy and immunotherapy resistance in tumors. With 5 bases clipped from V and 8 bases from J, the junction kept 7 bases outside the gene matches. The CDR3 is 14 residues long. CDR1 MNHEY and CDR2 SVGEGT come from the germline V gene. This clonotype was seen repeatedly, ten times or more. Time point given: before trial treatment. Each donor was administered nivolumab, ipilimumab, aspirin, low-dose cyclophosphamide and low-dose radiotherapy. Patients who could take part had advanced solid tumors with no tumor-infiltrating lymphocytes. cDNA synthesis used a TRAV/TRBV-specific primer set for both chains. It was with a constant-region primer and a V-primer adapter that TCRs were amplified over roughly 19 PCR cycles. TCRdb reprocessed the reads with MiXCR, giving one entry per CDR3 protein. This table holds approximately 90,000 distinct CDR3 sequences, roughly a sixth found once.

The sequencing used PBMCs, collected before treatment. V and J are TRBV6-2 or TRBV6-3 and TRBJ1-4, with 8 bases that match TRBD1. The receptor was isolated from a male donor with prostate cancer. The CDR3 nucleotides are TGTGCCAGCAGTGAATCGTCAGGGGGCGAAAAACTGTTTTTT. Translated: CASSESSGGEKLFF.